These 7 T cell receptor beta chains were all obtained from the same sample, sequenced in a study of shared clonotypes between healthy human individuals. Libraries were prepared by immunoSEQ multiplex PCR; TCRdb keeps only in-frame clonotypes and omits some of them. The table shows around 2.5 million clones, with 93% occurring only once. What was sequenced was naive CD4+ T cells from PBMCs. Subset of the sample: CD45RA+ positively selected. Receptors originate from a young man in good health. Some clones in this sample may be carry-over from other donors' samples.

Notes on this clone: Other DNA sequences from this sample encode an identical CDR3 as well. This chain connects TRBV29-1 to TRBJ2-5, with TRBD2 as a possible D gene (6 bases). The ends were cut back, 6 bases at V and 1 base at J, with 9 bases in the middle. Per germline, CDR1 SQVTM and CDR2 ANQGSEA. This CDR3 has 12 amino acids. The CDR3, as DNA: TGCAGCGTCGGGCGGGGCCAAGAGACCCAGTACTTC. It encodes CSVGRGQETQYF.

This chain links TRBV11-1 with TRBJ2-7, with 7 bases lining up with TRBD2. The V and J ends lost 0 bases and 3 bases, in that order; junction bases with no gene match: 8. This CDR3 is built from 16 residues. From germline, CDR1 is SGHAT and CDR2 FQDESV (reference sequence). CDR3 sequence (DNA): TGTGCCAGCAGCTTAGCGGGCCTAGCGGACGGCTACGAGCAGTACTTC. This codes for CASSLAGLADGYEQYF.

CDR3 region: CATSRTGGRAVGTEAFF. The CDR3 DNA is TGTGCCACCAGCAGAACCGGGGGGAGGGCCGTGGGCACTGAAGCTTTCTTT. The chain recombines TRBV15 with TRBJ1-1, with D possibly being TRBD1 (5 bases). CDR1 LNHNV and CDR2 YYDKDF come from the germline V gene (reference sequence). The ends were cut back, 2 bases at V and 4 bases at J, with 20 bases in the middle. This CDR3 is 17 amino acids long.

The CDR3 sequence: CASSQWHNRGGSSNQPQHF. DNA for the CDR3: TGCGCCAGCAGCCAATGGCATAATCGAGGAGGAAGCAGCAATCAGCCCCAGCATTTT. The chain carries TRBV4-3 and TRBJ1-5; no firm D call. The CDR3 covers 19 residues. The germline V gene has CDR1 LGHNA and CDR2 YSLEER. Deletions cut 2 bases from V and 1 base from J, with 21 bases between.

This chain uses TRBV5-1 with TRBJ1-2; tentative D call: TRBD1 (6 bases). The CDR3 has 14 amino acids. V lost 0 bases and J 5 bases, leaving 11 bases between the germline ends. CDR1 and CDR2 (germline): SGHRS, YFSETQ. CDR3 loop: CASSLGLGAYGYTF. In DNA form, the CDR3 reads TGCGCCAGCAGCTTGGGTTTGGGGGCATATGGCTACACCTTC.

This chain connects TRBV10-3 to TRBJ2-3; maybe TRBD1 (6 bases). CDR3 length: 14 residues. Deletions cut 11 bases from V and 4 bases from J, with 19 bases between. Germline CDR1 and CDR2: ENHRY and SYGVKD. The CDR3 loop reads CAAGEQGSADTQYF. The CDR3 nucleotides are TGTGCCGCCGGGGAACAGGGTTCGGCAGATACGCAGTATTTT.

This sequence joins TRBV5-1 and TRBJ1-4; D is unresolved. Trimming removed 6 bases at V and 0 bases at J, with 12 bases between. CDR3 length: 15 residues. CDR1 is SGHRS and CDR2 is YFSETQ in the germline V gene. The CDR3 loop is CASTRATSTNEKLFF. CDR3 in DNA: TGCGCCAGCACGCGGGCTACCTCAACTAATGAAAAACTGTTTTTT.